Following are 24 T cell receptor beta chains from one sample sequenced in a study of T-cell memory formation after mild COVID-19 (dated by TCRdb to the early 2020s). Library generation was performed with 5' RACE. This sample was sequenced with an Illumina NovaSeq 6000. The public reads were run again by TCRdb, first through fastp at Q25 and then through MiXCR, and only productive beta chains were kept. Each entry merges the rows of one CDR3 protein and shows their most common DNA and genes. The sample table lists roughly 400,000 distinct CDR3 sequences, 15% to 20% of them with a count of one. Roughly a fifth of the sample is in the top ten clones. Sequencing was carried out using PBMCs or a T cell subset sorted from them (not recorded which). The receptors come from a man aged 18 to 29 who had mild COVID-19 (a few samples of this study predate the infection). The sample titles of this study are shuffled in the database, so cell type and time point are left out; the donor was told from shared clones.

This clonotype was observed a handful of times. The chain has TRBV5-1 and TRBJ1-2; TRBD1 might be the D (5 bases). Germline V CDR1 and CDR2: SGHRS, YFSETQ. Trimming cost V 0 bases and J 4 bases, with 10 bases left between them. CDR3 length: 14 amino acids. DNA for the CDR3: TGCGCCAGCAGCTTGGGGGGCCAGGGCTATGGCTACACCTTC. Protein product: CASSLGGQGYGYTF.

The J gene is TRBJ1-3, the V gene TRBV24-1; D gene uncertain. In germline, CDR1 is KGHDR, CDR2 SFDVKD. CDR3 length: 12 amino acids. The ends were cut back, 12 bases at V and 1 base at J, with 9 bases in the middle. The DNA for the CDR3 is TGTGCCGCCCGGGGTTCTGGAAACACCATATATTTT. It yields the protein CAARGSGNTIYF.

This clonotype was found a few times. The CDR3 nucleotides are TGTGCCAGCAGCTTACCCGACAGGGGCTATGGCTACACCTTC. Residues: CASSLPDRGYGYTF. V usage is TRBV7-9 and J usage is TRBJ1-2, with 8 bases that match TRBD1. After removal of 2 bases from V and 4 bases from J, the junction contained 3 bases not matched to a gene. The CDR3 has 14 residues. CDR1 and CDR2 from the germline V gene are SEHNR and FQNEAQ (reference sequence).

This clonotype was seen a few times. This chain joins TRBV9 and TRBJ2-3; D is perhaps TRBD1 or TRBD2 (5 bases each). The germline V gene has CDR1 SGDLS and CDR2 YYNGEE. The CDR3 has 16 residues. V dropped 4 bases and J dropped 6 bases, with 21 bases sitting between them. The CDR3 DNA follows: TGTGCCAGCAGCCAGGTAGAGGGGCTTGGACCCGATACGCAGTATTTT. It codes for CASSQVEGLGPDTQYF.

J is TRBJ2-7 and V is TRBV6-2 or TRBV6-3; 12 positions agree with TRBD2. V lost 7 bases, J lost 2 bases, and 3 bases stayed unmatched. This CDR3 comprises 14 residues. Germline CDR1 reads MNHEY; CDR2 reads SVGEGT. The CDR3 nucleotides read TGTGCCAGCACTCGGACTAGCGGGGCCTACGAGCAGTACTTC. Protein sequence: CASTRTSGAYEQYF.

A few counts support this clonotype. The CDR3 DNA follows: TGCGCCAGCAGCTCGGGTCTTAGGTACACTGAAGCTTTCTTT. It yields the protein CASSSGLRYTEAFF. The J gene is TRBJ1-1, the V gene TRBV5-1; D gene unclear. Per the germline V gene, CDR1 is SGHRS and CDR2 is YFSETQ. This CDR3 comprises 14 residues. V was cut by 3 bases and J by 3 bases, with 12 bases left in between.

CDR3 in DNA: TGCGCCAGCAGCCCGGGGCCCTCAGAAGGATCCTACGAGCAGTACGTC. Amino acids: CASSPGPSEGSYEQYV. The rearrangement links TRBV4-1 to TRBJ2-7; D could derive from TRBD1 or TRBD2 (5 bases each). The CDR3 extends over 16 amino acids. V was pared by 4 bases and J by 1 base, with 17 bases between. The germline CDR1 and CDR2 sequences are MGHRA and YSYEKL.

This chain joins TRBV5-1 and TRBJ1-1, with D unclear. Germline CDR1 is SGHRS and CDR2 is YFSETQ. V lost 0 bases and J lost 1, with 10 bases in between. The CDR3 runs to 15 residues. The CDR3 nucleotides are TGCGCCAGCAGCTTGGCAAGGACGGGGAACACTGAAGCTTTCTTT. This encodes CASSLARTGNTEAFF.

The chain employs TRBV5-1 and TRBJ2-7; no definite D call. The CDR3 runs to 14 residues. The V gene lost 3 bases and the J gene lost 0 bases, with 10 bases spanning the gap. Germline V gene sequence: CDR1 SGHRS, CDR2 YFSETQ. DNA for the CDR3: TGCGCCAGCAGCTCCAGGCTTAGCTCCTACGAGCAGTACTTC. Encoded protein: CASSSRLSSYEQYF.

This clonotype has only one observation. The J gene is TRBJ1-5, the V gene TRBV13; the D gene is possibly TRBD1 (6 bases). V lost 0 bases and J lost 5, with 14 bases in between. In germline, CDR1 is PRHDT, CDR2 FYEKMQ (reference sequence). The CDR3 totals 16 residues. The DNA of the CDR3 is TGTGCCAGCAGCTTAGGCCTGTCGGACAGCGATCAGCCCCAGCATTTT. Translating gives CASSLGLSDSDQPQHF.

This clonotype occurred a few times. One end of the junction is discordant with germline, which a read error may explain. V gene TRBV6-2 or TRBV6-3 combines with J gene TRBJ1-1, with TRBD1 identical over 9 bases. CDR3 length: 16 amino acids. Germline values: CDR1 MNHEY, CDR2 SVGEGT. The CDR3 DNA follows: TGTGCCAGCAGTTACTCGATAGGACAGGGGAACCCTGAAGCTTTCTTT. It encodes CASSYSIGQGNPEAFF.

This chain links TRBV7-9 with TRBJ1-4; TRBD1 might be the D (5 bases). V was clipped by 1 base and J by 8 bases, with 14 bases between them. The CDR3 runs to 15 residues. Germline CDR1 is SEHNR and CDR2 is FQNEAQ (reference sequence). DNA for the CDR3: TGTGCCAGCAGCTTAGTTGGGGGTTTGCACGAAAAACTGTTTTTT. Translated: CASSLVGGLHEKLFF.

The rearrangement uses TRBV24-1 and TRBJ2-1; D uncertain. The CDR3 loop spans 15 amino acids. CDR1 is KGHDR, CDR2 SFDVKD, per germline. V was trimmed by 6 bases and J by 7 bases, leaving 18 bases between them. The CDR3 spells CATSNGRTTGNEQFF. CDR3 nucleotide sequence: TGTGCCACCAGTAACGGACGGACCACGGGTAATGAGCAGTTCTTC.

This clonotype was picked up a small number of times. The chain uses TRBV7-8 and TRBJ2-3; 10 positions agree with TRBD1. Germline lookup yields CDR1 SGHVS and CDR2 FQNEAQ. The CDR3 contains 15 residues. V lost 7 bases to trimming and J lost 3 bases; unmatched junction nucleotides: 7. CDR3 sequence: CASTLTGGITDTQYF. As DNA, the CDR3 is TGTGCCAGCACCCTGACAGGGGGCATAACAGATACGCAGTATTTT.

In this sample, this clonotype turned up a few times. CDR3 nucleotide sequence: TGCGCCAGCAGTCCCGTAAGGGGACTGAATGAGCAGTTCTTC. The encoded protein is CASSPVRGLNEQFF. The V and J genes are TRBV10-1 and TRBJ2-1; a weak D match, TRBD2 (6 bases). The CDR3 runs to 14 residues. V dropped 5 bases and J dropped 7 bases, with 15 bases sitting between them. Germline V gene data show CDR1 as WNHNN and CDR2 as SYGVQD (reference sequence).

The chain employs TRBV6-5 and TRBJ1-2, with a tentative D call TRBD1 (6 bases). Germline values: CDR1 MNHEY, CDR2 SVGAGI. Trimming shortened V by 0 bases and J by 8 bases, and 10 bases separated the two germline ends. CDR3 length: 13 amino acids. For the CDR3, the DNA is TGTGCCAGCAGTTACTCAGGGGGGGCCGGCTACACCTTC. Amino acid sequence: CASSYSGGAGYTF.

The chain uses TRBV7-9 and TRBJ2-7; D assignment may be TRBD1 or TRBD2 (5 bases each). Germline values: CDR1 SEHNR, CDR2 FQNEAQ (reference sequence). Trimming pared 5 bases from V and 0 bases from J, leaving 14 bases between. The CDR3 consists of 15 residues. The CDR3 protein is CASSPRDGPSYEQYF. Written as DNA, the CDR3 is TGTGCCAGCAGCCCCCGGGACGGACCCTCCTACGAGCAGTACTTC.

This clonotype appeared a few times. V gene TRBV5-1 combines with J gene TRBJ2-5, with TRBD2 matching over 13 bases. The ends lost 4 bases at V and 2 bases at J; junction bases unmatched: 8. The CDR3 sequence is 17 residues long. Germline CDR1 is SGHRS and CDR2 is YFSETQ. DNA of the CDR3: TGCGCCAGCAGCCCCGTCCGGACTAGCGGGGGACAAGAGACCCAGTACTTC. Its protein is CASSPVRTSGGQETQYF. The full variable domain, its missing parts supplied by reference TRBV5-1 and TRBJ2-5, is KAGVTQTPRYLIKTRGQQVTLSCSPISGHRSVSWYQQTPGQGLQFLFEYFSETQRNKGNFPGRFSGRQFSNSRSEMNVSTLELGDSALYLCASSPVRTSGGQETQYFGPGTRLLVL.

This clonotype was seen a few times. The chain joins TRBV12-3 or TRBV12-4 to TRBJ2-3; the D call may be TRBD1 or TRBD2 (5 bases each). The CDR3 runs to 17 residues. V gave up 0 bases and J gave up 1 base, with 14 bases separating them. The CDR3 coding sequence is TGTGCCAGCAGTTTAGCGGAGCGGCGAGGGGGCACAGATACGCAGTATTTT. Its translation is CASSLAERRGGTDTQYF.

This clonotype came up a few times. The chain recombines TRBV2 with TRBJ1-2, with no clear D. Trimming left V 7 bases short and J 4 bases short, with 7 bases between. Germline V gene data show CDR1 as SNHLY and CDR2 as FYNNEI. The CDR3 has 11 residues. DNA of the CDR3: TGTGCCAGCACAGTAATCTATGGCTACACCTTC. Its protein is CASTVIYGYTF.

This clonotype was detected a few times. The chain couples TRBV11-2 to TRBJ1-2; 7 bases agree with TRBD1. The germline CDR1 and CDR2 sequences are SGHAT and FQNNGV. Germline trimming cut 3 bases from V and 4 bases from J; bases unmatched to any gene: 11. This CDR3 contains 16 residues. In DNA form, the CDR3 reads TGTGCCAGCAGCTTCACCCCGGGACAGCCGACCTATGGCTACACCTTC. Translation: CASSFTPGQPTYGYTF.

V is TRBV20-1 and J is TRBJ2-1; TRBD1 matches at 8 bases. The CDR3 covers 14 residues. The V gene's germline CDR1 is DFQATT and CDR2 SNEGSKA (reference sequence). J was trimmed by 6 bases and V by 6 bases; bases with no gene match: 10. The DNA for the CDR3 is TGCAGTGCAAGTACAGGGGGTTCTGCCAATGAGCAGTTCTTC. Translating gives CSASTGGSANEQFF.

The chain links TRBV21-1 to TRBJ2-7. TRBV21-1 is marked as a pseudogene. The CDR3 is 15 amino acids. The CDR3 loop is CASSKSGHNTYEQYV. In nucleotides, the CDR3 is TGTGCCAGCAGCAAAAGCGGACACAATACCTACGAGCAGTACGTC.

This clonotype was seen many times. The chain combines TRBV6-6 with TRBJ2-3; D possibly matches TRBD1 or TRBD2 (5 bases each). The V end was cut by 1 base, the J end by 6 bases, with 11 bases between. CDR1 MNHNY and CDR2 SVGAGI come from the germline V gene (reference sequence). This CDR3 has 14 residues. The CDR3 DNA reads as TGTGCCAGCAGTTACTGGGGCGAGCGGGATACGCAGTATTTT. Translating it yields CASSYWGERDTQYF.